The 25 T cell receptor beta chains listed next were all sequenced from one sample in a study of breast tumors, draining lymph nodes, adjacent tissues. MiXCR was run by TCRdb on the multiplex PCR reads, yielding one entry per CDR3 protein. The sample consists of around 300,000 distinct CDR3 sequences, about 33% of them appearing once. Breast cancer patients provided tissue from their axillary draining lymph nodes. The material sequenced was axillary lymph node tissue. These receptor sequences come from a female donor with breast cancer. Some clones in this sample may be carry-over from other donors' samples.

This clonotype was seen many times. J is TRBJ2-5 and V is TRBV5-4, with D perhaps matching TRBD1 or TRBD2 (5 bases each). Germline assignment: CDR1 SGHNT and CDR2 YYREEE (reference sequence). Trimming removed 4 bases at V and 1 base at J, with 11 bases between. The CDR3 extends over 14 amino acids. The CDR3 reads CASSHLRGQETQYF. DNA for the CDR3: TGTGCCAGCAGCCATTTGAGGGGCCAAGAGACCCAGTACTTC. Drawing the rest from reference TRBV5-4 and TRBJ2-5, the complete variable domain is ETGVTQSPTHLIKTRGQQVTLRCSSQSGHNTVSWYQQALGQGPQFIFQYYREEENGRGNFPPRFSGLQFPNYSSELNVNALELDDSALYLCASSHLRGQETQYFGPGTRLLVL.

Concerning this clonotype: Being one base from a much bigger clone, this may be a read error. This rearrangement joins TRBV3-1 to TRBJ2-5; maybe TRBD1 (7 bases). Trimming removed 1 base at V and 3 bases at J, with 12 bases between. The CDR3 is 15 residues long. The V gene's germline CDR1 is LGHDT and CDR2 YNNKEL (reference sequence). CDR3 loop: CASSQAVRGEETQYF. CDR3 nucleotides: TGTGCCAGCAGCCAAGCTGTCAGGGGGGAAGAGACCCAGTACTTC.

Points on this clonotype: One end of the junction is discordant with germline, which a read error may explain. The chain employs TRBV19 and TRBJ1-1; 7 bases line up with TRBD1. CDR3 length equals 13 residues. Germline V gives CDR1 LNHDA, CDR2 SQIVND (reference sequence). CDR3 coding DNA: TGTGCCAGTAGAATAGGGACAGCCGATGAAGCTTTCTTT. The encoded protein is CASRIGTADEAFF.

Many counts were recorded for this clonotype. The genes are TRBV13 and TRBJ2-7, with 7 bases lining up with TRBD1. CDR1 and CDR2 from the germline V gene are PRHDT and FYEKMQ (reference sequence). CDR3 length: 14 residues. Trimming cost V 0 bases and J 5 bases; bases outside gene matches: 4. CDR3 in DNA: TGTGCCAGCAGCTTAGGGGCAGGGGGTGACGAGCAGTACTTC. Encoded protein: CASSLGAGGDEQYF. Together with reference TRBV13 and TRBJ2-7, the CDR3 gives the full variable domain: AAGVIQSPRHLIKEKRETATLKCYPIPRHDTVYWYQQGPGQDPQFLISFYEKMQSDKGSIPDRFSAQQFSDYHSELNMSSLELGDSALYFCASSLGAGGDEQYFGPGTRLTVT.

This clonotype turned up a few times. A much larger clone sits a single nucleotide away, making a read error possible. The chain couples TRBV6-6 to TRBJ2-7, with D perhaps matching TRBD1 or TRBD2 (5 bases each). The CDR3 totals 12 residues. Germline V gene sequence: CDR1 MNHNY, CDR2 SVGAGI (reference sequence). V was trimmed by 6 bases and J by 5 bases, leaving 11 bases between them. The CDR3 reads CASRQEVHEQYF. The CDR3 DNA follows: TGTGCCAGCAGACAGGAGGTCCACGAGCAGTACTTC.

This sequence joins TRBV6-5 and TRBJ2-1, with TRBD2 matching over 7 bases. J lost 10 bases, V lost 5 bases, and 17 bases had no gene match. There are 16 residues in the CDR3. CDR1 and CDR2 (germline): MNHEY, SVGAGI. The CDR3 loop reads CASSHLADSPRREQFF. The CDR3 DNA sequence: TGTGCCAGCAGTCACCTAGCGGATTCCCCCCGGAGGGAGCAGTTCTTC.

The chain employs TRBV29-1 and TRBJ2-7; a possible D gene is TRBD2 (6 bases). Looked up from germline, CDR1 is SQVTM and CDR2 is ANQGSEA. CDR3 length equals 10 residues. Trimming shortened V by 8 bases and J by 6 bases, and 11 bases separated the two germline ends. CDR3 region: CSSRGGEQYF. CDR3 DNA: TGCAGCTCTAGGGGAGGCGAGCAGTACTTC.

J is TRBJ2-1 and V is TRBV6-5; TRBD1 agrees at 9 bases. From germline, CDR1 is MNHEY and CDR2 SVGAGI. The CDR3 has 16 amino acids. V shed 2 bases, J shed 10 bases, and the junction held 12 bases outside the gene matches. CDR3 sequence (DNA): TGTGCCAGCAGTTACGCCGGGACAGGGCTGATGGGGGAGCAGTTCTTC. It codes for CASSYAGTGLMGEQFF.

This clonotype appeared many times. The CDR3 nucleotides are TGTGCCAGCACCACTAGCGGGAGTCAGACCCAGTACTTC. Residues: CASTTSGSQTQYF. V and J are TRBV6-5 and TRBJ2-5; TRBD2 matches 11 bases. The trim removed 7 bases at V and 6 bases at J, leaving 4 bases unmatched. CDR1 and CDR2 (germline): MNHEY, SVGAGI. The CDR3 runs to 13 residues.

This clonotype was seen at least ten times. The genes are TRBV12-5 and TRBJ2-1; the match to TRBD2 covers 10 bases. J lost 9 bases, V lost 0 bases, and 20 bases had no gene match. The CDR3 has 20 amino acids. Germline CDR1 is LGHNT and CDR2 is FRNRAP. CDR3 amino acids: CASGLVRDSSTLAGVGEQFF. CDR3 in DNA: TGTGCTAGTGGTTTGGTCCGAGACAGCAGCACTCTAGCGGGAGTGGGTGAGCAGTTCTTC.

Many counts were recorded for this clonotype. The chain uses TRBV5-4 and TRBJ2-2; TRBD1 matches 11 bases. V gave up 5 bases and J gave up 5 bases; unmatched junction bases: 8. Germline V gene sequence: CDR1 SGHNT, CDR2 YYREEE (reference sequence). This CDR3 is built from 16 residues. The CDR3: CASSSARDRGTGELFF. As DNA, the CDR3 is TGTGCCAGCAGTTCAGCTAGGGACAGGGGGACCGGGGAGCTGTTTTTT.

As regards this clonotype: A much larger clone sits a single nucleotide away, making a read error possible. The CDR3 nucleotides read TGTGCCTGGGGCCCGGGAGGAGGGACCCAGTACTTC. As protein: CAWGPGGGTQYF. The genes are TRBV30 and TRBJ2-5; 7 bases match TRBD2. J was trimmed by 7 bases and V by 5 bases; bases with no gene match: 7. The germline gives CDR1 GTSNPN, CDR2 SVGIG (reference sequence). This CDR3 spans 12 amino acids. The full variable domain, completed using reference TRBV30 and TRBJ2-5, is SQTIHQWPATLVQPVGSPLSLECTVEGTSNPNLYWYRQAAGRGLQLLFYSVGIGQISSEVPQNLSASRPQDRQFILSSKKLLLSDSGFYLCAWGPGGGTQYFGPGTRLLVL.

Details on this clonotype: It may be a read error: a sequence one base away is much more abundant. This chain connects TRBV9 to TRBJ2-5; 9 bases agree with TRBD2. Germline loops: CDR1 SGDLS, CDR2 YYNGEE. This CDR3 contains 15 residues. The CDR3 reads CASSVDGAGGGTPYF. The CDR3 nucleotides are TGTGCCAGCAGCGTAGATGGGGCGGGAGGGGGGACCCCGTACTTC.

Note on this clonotype: Its ends do not fully match the called genes, so a read error is possible. The chain employs TRBV2 and TRBJ1-5, with D hard to call. Germline CDR1 is SNHLY and CDR2 is FYNNEI. The CDR3 totals 11 residues. DNA for the CDR3: TGTGCCGGCAGTGGGATGGCCGGCCAGCATTTT. Protein: CAGSGMAGQHF.

A few counts support this clonotype. V and J are TRBV4-1 and TRBJ2-5, with D maybe TRBD1 (5 bases). CDR3 length equals 15 residues. Trimming removed 0 bases at V and 7 bases at J, with 15 bases between. Germline loops: CDR1 MGHRA, CDR2 YSYEKL. The CDR3 spells CASSQDRGQLGTQYF. CDR3 DNA sequence: TGCGCCAGCAGCCAAGATAGAGGACAACTTGGGACCCAGTACTTC.

Concerning this clonotype itself: A clone one base away is much larger, so this may be a read error. The chain carries TRBV7-2 and TRBJ1-2; D is possibly TRBD1 (5 bases). The CDR3 covers 15 residues. Germline CDR1 is SGHTA and CDR2 is FQGNSA. CDR3: CASSYNGGILYGYPF. In nucleotides, the CDR3 is TGTGCCAGCAGCTACAACGGGGGGATCCTTTATGGCTACCCCTTC.

As concerns this clonotype: A much larger clonotype is one base distant, so this may be a read error. V gene TRBV4-1 combines with J gene TRBJ2-1; D call uncertain. The CDR3 length is 16 residues. CDR1 is MGHRA and CDR2 is YSYEKL in the germline V gene. The CDR3 nucleotides read TGCGCCAGCAGCCAAGATCAAGGGAATTCCTACAATGAGCAGCTCTTC. Its protein product is CASSQDQGNSYNEQLF.

The chain joins TRBV20-1 to TRBJ1-6; D is possibly TRBD1 (5 bases). The CDR3 consists of 14 residues. Germline V lookup: CDR1 DFQATT, CDR2 SNEGSKA (reference sequence). The V end lost 3 bases, the J end lost 13 bases, and 19 bases lay between the germline ends. Here the CDR3 DNA reads TGCAGTGCTAGTCTTCGGGACGGCCGGTCCCCCCTCCACTTT. It codes for CSASLRDGRSPLHF.

V and J are TRBV20-1 and TRBJ2-6; 8 positions agree with TRBD2. The CDR3 covers 17 residues. After removal of 4 bases from V and 0 bases from J, the junction contained 8 bases not matched to a gene. From germline, CDR1 is DFQATT and CDR2 SNEGSKA (reference sequence). Here the CDR3 reads CSAISGTAYSGANVLTF. The CDR3 nucleotides read TGCAGTGCTATTAGCGGGACCGCGTACTCTGGGGCCAACGTCCTGACTTTC.

This clonotype was counted at least ten times. The rearrangement joins TRBV12-3 or TRBV12-4 to TRBJ2-3; 11 bases line up with TRBD1. The J segment lost 1 base and the V segment lost 3 bases, leaving 0 bases of the junction unmatched. The CDR3 length is 15 residues. The DNA of the CDR3 is TGTGCCAGCAGTTTGGACAGGGGGCGCACAGATACGCAGTATTTT. Its translation is CASSLDRGRTDTQYF.

This clonotype has a single count. The rearrangement links TRBV7-3 to TRBJ1-1; possibly TRBD1 for D (6 bases). From germline, CDR1 is SGHTA and CDR2 FQGTGA. The CDR3 sequence is 12 residues long. The germline V and J ends were trimmed by 6 bases and 11 bases, with 16 bases remaining between them. The CDR3 DNA reads as TGTGCCAGCAGACGTCTTCAGGGGTTGGCTTTCTTT. Translated: CASRRLQGLAFF.

This clonotype was seen once. A much larger clone differs by one base, so this may be a read error. The conserved final phenylalanine or tryptophan is absent from the CDR3, which likely points to a read error. The chain uses TRBV15 and TRBJ2-4, with D possibly being TRBD2 (6 bases). V was clipped by 8 bases and J by 3 bases, with 11 bases between them. This CDR3 is 13 amino acids long. Germline V CDR1 and CDR2: LNHNV, YYDKDF (reference sequence). Here the CDR3 reads CATLGLNKNIQYS. As DNA, the CDR3 is TGTGCCACCCTGGGACTGAACAAAAACATTCAGTACTCC.

This clonotype was seen at least ten times. V is TRBV20-1 and J is TRBJ2-1; 8 nucleotides align to TRBD2. The germline V gene encodes CDR1 DFQATT and CDR2 SNEGSKA (reference sequence). The V gene end was trimmed by 0 bases and the J gene end by 7 bases; junction bases not matched to a gene: 8. This CDR3 comprises 15 residues. CDR3 protein: CSARDRSGRQNEQFF. The CDR3 DNA sequence: TGCAGTGCTAGAGATCGAAGCGGGAGACAGAATGAGCAGTTCTTC.

This clonotype has at least ten counts. The V gene is TRBV11-2, the J gene TRBJ2-2; D remains ambiguous. The CDR3 runs 15 residues. The germline V and J ends were trimmed by 5 bases and 1 base, with 11 bases remaining between them. Germline CDR1 is SGHAT and CDR2 is FQNNGV. CDR3 sequence (DNA): TGTGCCAGCAGCCAAAGCCTAGAGAACACCGGGGAGCTGTTTTTT. The encoded protein is CASSQSLENTGELFF.

This clonotype was counted ten times or more. This chain connects TRBV7-3 to TRBJ2-2; a possible D gene is TRBD1 (6 bases). The CDR3 sequence is 14 residues long. Germline CDR1 is SGHTA and CDR2 is FQGTGA. The ends were cut back, 3 bases at V and 6 bases at J, with 11 bases in the middle. As DNA, the CDR3 is TGTGCCAGCAGCTTGGTCAGGGGCGCCGGGGAGCTGTTTTTT. The encoded protein is CASSLVRGAGELFF.